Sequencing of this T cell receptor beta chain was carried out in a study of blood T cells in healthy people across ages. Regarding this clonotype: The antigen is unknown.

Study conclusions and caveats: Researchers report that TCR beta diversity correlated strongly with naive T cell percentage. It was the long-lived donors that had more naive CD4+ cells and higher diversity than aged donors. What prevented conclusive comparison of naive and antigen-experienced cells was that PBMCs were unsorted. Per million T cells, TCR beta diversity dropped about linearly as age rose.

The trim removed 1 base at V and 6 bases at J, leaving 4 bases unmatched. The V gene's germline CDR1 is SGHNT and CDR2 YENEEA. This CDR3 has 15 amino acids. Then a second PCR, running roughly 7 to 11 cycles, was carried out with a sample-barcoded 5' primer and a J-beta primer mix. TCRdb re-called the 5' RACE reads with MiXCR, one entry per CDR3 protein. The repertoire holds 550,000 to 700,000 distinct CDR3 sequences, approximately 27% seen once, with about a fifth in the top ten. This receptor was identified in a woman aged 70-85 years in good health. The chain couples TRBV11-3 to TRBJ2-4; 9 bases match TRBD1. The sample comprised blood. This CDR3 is CASSLGTGALNIQYF. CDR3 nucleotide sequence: TGTGCCAGCAGCTTAGGGACAGGGGCCCTAAACATTCAGTACTTC.